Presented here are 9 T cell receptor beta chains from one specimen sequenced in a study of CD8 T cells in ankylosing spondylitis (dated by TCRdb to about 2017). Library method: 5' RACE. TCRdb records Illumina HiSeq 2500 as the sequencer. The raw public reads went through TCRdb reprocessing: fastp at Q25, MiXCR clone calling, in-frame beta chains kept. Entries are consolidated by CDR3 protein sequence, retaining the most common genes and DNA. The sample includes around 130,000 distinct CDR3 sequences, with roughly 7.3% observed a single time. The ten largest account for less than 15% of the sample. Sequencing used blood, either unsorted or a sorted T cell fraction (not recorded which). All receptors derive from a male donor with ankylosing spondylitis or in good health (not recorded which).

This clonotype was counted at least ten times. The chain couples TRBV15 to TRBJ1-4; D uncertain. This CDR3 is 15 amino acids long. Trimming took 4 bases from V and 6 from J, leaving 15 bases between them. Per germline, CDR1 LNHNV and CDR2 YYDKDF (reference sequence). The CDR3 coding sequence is TGTGCCACCAGCACGATCTCCCGGCGGGATGAAAAACTGTTTTTT. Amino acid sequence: CATSTISRRDEKLFF. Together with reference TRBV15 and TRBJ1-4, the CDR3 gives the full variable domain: DAMVIQNPRYQVTQFGKPVTLSCSQTLNHNVMYWYQQKSSQAPKLLFHYYDKDFNNEADTPDNFQSRRPNTSFCFLDIRSPGLGDTAMYLCATSTISRRDEKLFFGSGTQLSVL.

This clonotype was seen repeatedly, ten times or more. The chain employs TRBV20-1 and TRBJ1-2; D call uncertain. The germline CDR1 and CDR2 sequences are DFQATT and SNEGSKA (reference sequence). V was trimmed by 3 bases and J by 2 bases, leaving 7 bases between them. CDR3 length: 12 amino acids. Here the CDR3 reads CSASGLNYGYTF. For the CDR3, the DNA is TGCAGTGCTAGCGGGTTAAACTATGGCTACACCTTC.

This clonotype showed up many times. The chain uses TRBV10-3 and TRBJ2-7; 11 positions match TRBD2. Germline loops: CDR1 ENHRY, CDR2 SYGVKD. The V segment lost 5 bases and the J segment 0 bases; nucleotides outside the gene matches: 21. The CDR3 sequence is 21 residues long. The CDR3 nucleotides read TGTGCCATCAGTCGTATTTGGGGACTAGCGGATTCCTCATCCCCCTCCTACGAGCAGTACTTC. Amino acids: CAISRIWGLADSSSPSYEQYF.

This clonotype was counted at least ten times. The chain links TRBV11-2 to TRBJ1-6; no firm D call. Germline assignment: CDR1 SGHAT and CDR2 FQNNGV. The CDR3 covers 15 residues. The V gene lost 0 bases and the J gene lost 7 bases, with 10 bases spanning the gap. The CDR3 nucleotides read TGTGCCAGCAGCTTAGATCTCACAGAAAATTCACCCCTCCACTTT. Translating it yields CASSLDLTENSPLHF.

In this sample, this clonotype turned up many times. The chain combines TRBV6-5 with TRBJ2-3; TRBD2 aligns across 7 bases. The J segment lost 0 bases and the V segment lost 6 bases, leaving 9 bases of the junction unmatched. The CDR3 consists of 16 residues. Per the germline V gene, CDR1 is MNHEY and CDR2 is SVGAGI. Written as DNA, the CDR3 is TGTGCCAGCAGCTTCTCACTAGCGCCCAGCACAGATACGCAGTATTTT. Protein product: CASSFSLAPSTDTQYF.

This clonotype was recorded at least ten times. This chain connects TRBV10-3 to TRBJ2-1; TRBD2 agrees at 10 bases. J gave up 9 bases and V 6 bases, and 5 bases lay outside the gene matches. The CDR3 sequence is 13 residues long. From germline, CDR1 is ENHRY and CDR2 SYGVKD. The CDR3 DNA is TGTGCCATCAGCCTAGCGGGAGTGGGTGAGCAGTTCTTC. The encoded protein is CAISLAGVGEQFF.

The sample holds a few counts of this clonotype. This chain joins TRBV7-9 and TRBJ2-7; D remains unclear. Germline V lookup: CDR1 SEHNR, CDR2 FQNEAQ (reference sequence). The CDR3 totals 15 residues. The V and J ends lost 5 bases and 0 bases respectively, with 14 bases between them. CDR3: CASSRTWSLSYEQYF. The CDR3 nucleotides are TGTGCCAGCAGCCGAACGTGGTCTCTCTCCTACGAGCAGTACTTC.

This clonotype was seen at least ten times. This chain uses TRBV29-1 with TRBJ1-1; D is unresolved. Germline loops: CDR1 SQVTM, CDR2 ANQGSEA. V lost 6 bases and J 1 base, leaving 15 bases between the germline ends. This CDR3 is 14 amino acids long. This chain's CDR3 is CSVQGRLGNTEAFF. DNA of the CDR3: TGCAGCGTCCAAGGACGGTTGGGGAACACTGAAGCTTTCTTT.

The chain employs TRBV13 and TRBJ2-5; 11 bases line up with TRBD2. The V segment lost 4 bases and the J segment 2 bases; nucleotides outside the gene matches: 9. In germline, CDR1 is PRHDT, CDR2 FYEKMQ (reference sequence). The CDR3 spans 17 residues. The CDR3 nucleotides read TGTGCCAGCAGCTCTTGGGCGGGACTAGCGGAGCAAGAGACCCAGTACTTC. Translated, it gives CASSSWAGLAEQETQYF.